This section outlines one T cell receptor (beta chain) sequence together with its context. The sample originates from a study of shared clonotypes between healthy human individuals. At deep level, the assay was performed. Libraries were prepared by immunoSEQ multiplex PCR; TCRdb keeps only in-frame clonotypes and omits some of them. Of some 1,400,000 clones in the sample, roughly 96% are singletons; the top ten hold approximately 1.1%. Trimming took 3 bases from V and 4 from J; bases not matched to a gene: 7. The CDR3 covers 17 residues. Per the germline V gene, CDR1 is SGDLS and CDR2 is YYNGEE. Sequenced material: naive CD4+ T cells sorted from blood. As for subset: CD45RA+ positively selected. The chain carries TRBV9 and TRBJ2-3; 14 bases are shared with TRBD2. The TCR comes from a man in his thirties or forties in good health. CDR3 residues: CASSAMTSGRGADTQYF. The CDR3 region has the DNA TGTGCCAGCAGCGCTATGACTAGCGGGAGGGGGGCAGATACGCAGTATTTT.